The 25 T cell receptor beta chains below come from one sample, sequenced in a study of T cell responses to AZD1222 COVID-19 vaccine. The method was immunoSEQ multiplex PCR; TCRdb's version includes in-frame clones alone and lacks a portion of them. The table lists around 180,000 clones, around 93% of them singletons, with roughly 10% in the top ten. The specimen comprised peripheral blood, sampled on day 0 of AZD1222 vaccination. The receptors stem from an adult in good health.

The chain recombines TRBV6-1 with TRBJ1-2; D is perhaps TRBD1 (5 bases). The CDR3 extends over 12 amino acids. Germline CDR1 MNHNS, CDR2 SASEGT. The V end lost 3 bases, the J end lost 8 bases, and 10 bases lay between the germline ends. CDR3 sequence reads: CASSEGGGGYTF. The CDR3 DNA is TGTGCCAGCAGTGAGGGGGGAGGCGGCTACACCTTC.

The V gene is TRBV15, the J gene TRBJ1-1; unclear D gene. Germline assignment: CDR1 LNHNV and CDR2 YYDKDF (reference sequence). This CDR3 is built from 13 residues. V lost 1 base to trimming and J lost 1 base, with 4 bases between them. The CDR3 region has the DNA TGTGCCACCAGCAGAGGCGGGAACACTGAAGCTTTCTTT. Translation: CATSRGGNTEAFF.

This clone appeared a single time. The V and J genes are TRBV19 and TRBJ2-6, with 7 bases fitting TRBD2. This CDR3 has 16 residues. Trimming cost V 3 bases and J 2 bases; bases outside gene matches: 4. Germline V gene sequence: CDR1 LNHDA, CDR2 SQIVND (reference sequence). The DNA for the CDR3 is TGTGCCAGTAGTATCGGGGAGGGGACTGGGGCCAACGTCCTGACTTTC. Residues: CASSIGEGTGANVLTF.

The chain joins TRBV5-6 to TRBJ1-5, with 7 bases fitting TRBD1. The germline V gene has CDR1 SGHDT and CDR2 YYEEEE. The CDR3 contains 15 residues. With V trimmed by 2 bases and J by 7 bases, 9 bases remained unmatched. The CDR3 reads CASSFQGGPAQPQHF. The CDR3, as DNA: TGTGCCAGCAGCTTCCAGGGGGGACCCGCCCAGCCCCAGCATTTT. Based on the CDR3 plus reference TRBV5-6 and TRBJ1-5, the full variable domain is DAGVTQSPTHLIKTRGQQVTLRCSPKSGHDTVSWYQQALGQGPQFIFQYYEEEERQRGNFPDRFSGHQFPNYSSELNVNALLLGDSALYLCASSFQGGPAQPQHFGDGTRLSIL.

The chain employs TRBV3-1 (or the pseudogene TRBV3-2) and TRBJ2-1; TRBD2 is a possible D gene (5 bases). CDR3 length: 13 residues. V was shortened by 5 bases and J by 4 bases, with 9 bases between the two germline ends. The germline CDR1 and CDR2 sequences are LGHDT and YNNKEL (reference sequence). The DNA of the CDR3 is TGTGCCAGCAGCTCAACGGGGTACAATGAGCAGTTCTTC. Encoded protein: CASSSTGYNEQFF.

The chain links TRBV7-3 to TRBJ2-7; no reliable D call. V gave up 5 bases and J gave up 3 bases, with 17 bases separating them. The V gene's germline CDR1 is SGHTA and CDR2 FQGTGA. This CDR3 comprises 15 residues. The CDR3 sequence: CASSPPVHGVYEQYF. The CDR3 DNA reads TGTGCCAGCAGCCCACCGGTCCATGGGGTCTACGAGCAGTACTTC.

The chain recombines TRBV29-1 with TRBJ2-1; TRBD1 matches at 7 bases. CDR1 and CDR2 (germline): SQVTM, ANQGSEA. The CDR3 contains 14 residues. V lost 4 bases to trimming and J lost 6 bases; unmatched junction nucleotides: 9. CDR3 coding DNA: TGCAGCGTTGGCAAGGGGGCAACCGGCAATGAGCAGTTCTTC. Translating gives CSVGKGATGNEQFF.

This chain connects TRBV11-2 to TRBJ2-7; D is perhaps TRBD1 (5 bases). Between the trimmed V and J ends, which lost 7 bases and 2 bases, there was a span of 15 bases. Per germline, CDR1 SGHAT and CDR2 FQNNGV. The CDR3 has 14 amino acids. The CDR3 protein is CASNIGDEAYEQYF. The CDR3 DNA sequence: TGTGCCAGCAACATAGGGGATGAAGCCTACGAGCAGTACTTC.

The rearrangement uses TRBV27 and TRBJ2-1; D not certain. The germline gives CDR1 MNHEY, CDR2 SMNVEV (reference sequence). CDR3 length: 16 residues. Trimming took off 5 bases at V and 0 bases at J, with 14 bases between the two ends. The CDR3 region has the DNA TGTGCCAGCAGTACCCGACTGGGAAGCTCCTACAATGAGCAGTTCTTC. Encoded protein: CASSTRLGSSYNEQFF.

The gene calls are TRBV5-1 and TRBJ2-3; 9 bases line up with TRBD2. The CDR3 consists of 13 residues. Germline V CDR1 and CDR2: SGHRS, YFSETQ. J gave up 3 bases and V 8 bases, and 4 bases lay outside the gene matches. The CDR3 reads CASAGLATDTQYF. CDR3 nucleotides: TGCGCCAGTGCGGGACTAGCAACAGATACGCAGTATTTT.

The chain joins TRBV23-1 to TRBJ2-3, with D perhaps matching TRBD2 (6 bases). TRBV23-1 is placed among ORFs of uncertain function. V was pared by 3 bases and J by 0 bases, with 7 bases between. The CDR3 has 14 amino acids. CDR3 bases: TGCGCCAGCAGTCAGGAGGGAAGCACAGATACGCAGTATTTT. Translating gives CASSQEGSTDTQYF.

This chain connects TRBV7-8 to TRBJ1-3; D not resolved. CDR3 length equals 15 residues. The V end was cut by 4 bases, the J end by 0 bases, with 10 bases between. CDR1 and CDR2 from the germline V gene are SGHVS and FQNEAQ. CDR3 DNA: TGTGCCAGCAGCTCGCCCTTTGGCTCTGGAAACACCATATATTTT. Protein product: CASSSPFGSGNTIYF.

The V and J genes are TRBV7-3 and TRBJ1-1; the D gene is possibly TRBD1 (5 bases). The CDR3 loop spans 14 amino acids. Germline V gene data show CDR1 as SGHTA and CDR2 as FQGTGA. Deletions cut 5 bases from V and 6 bases from J, with 16 bases between. DNA for the CDR3: TGTGCCAGCAGCCAGGGTCGGGGGACCGCTGAAGCTTTCTTT. Translating it yields CASSQGRGTAEAFF.

The rearrangement uses TRBV28 and TRBJ1-6; the D gene is possibly TRBD1 (5 bases). This CDR3 spans 13 amino acids. The germline V gene encodes CDR1 MDHEN and CDR2 SYDVKM. The V end was cut by 6 bases, the J end by 4 bases, with 7 bases between. CDR3 loop: CASRGRYNSPLHF. In DNA form, the CDR3 reads TGTGCCAGCAGGGGACGGTATAATTCACCCCTCCACTTT. Drawing the rest from reference TRBV28 and TRBJ1-6, the complete variable domain is DVKVTQSSRYLVKRTGEKVFLECVQDMDHENMFWYRQDPGLGLRLIYFSYDVKMKEKGDIPEGYSVSREKKERFSLILESASTNQTSMYLCASRGRYNSPLHFGNGTRLTVT.

The CDR3 coding sequence is TGTGCCAGCAGTCCCCGCCCCCAAGAGACCCAGTACTTC. This codes for CASSPRPQETQYF. This chain uses TRBV6-2 or TRBV6-3 with TRBJ2-5; D uncertain. Germline V lookup: CDR1 MNHEY, CDR2 SVGEGT. Trimming cost V 5 bases and J 1 base, with 8 bases left between them. The CDR3 loop spans 13 amino acids.

This chain joins TRBV27 and TRBJ2-3; either TRBD1 or TRBD2 may supply D (5 bases each). CDR1 is MNHEY and CDR2 is SMNVEV in the germline V gene (reference sequence). Trimming removed 6 bases from V and 1 base from J, with 20 bases in between. The CDR3 is 17 amino acids. DNA of the CDR3: TGTGCCAGCAGACCTAACTTACAGGTAGCGCGCACAGATACGCAGTATTTT. Its protein product is CASRPNLQVARTDTQYF.

V and J are TRBV30 and TRBJ1-3; 9 positions agree with TRBD1. CDR3 length: 17 residues. The junction had 7 bases not matched to a gene; V was cut back by 1 base and J by 0 bases. From germline, CDR1 is GTSNPN and CDR2 SVGIG (reference sequence). The CDR3: CAWSGTGEGLSGNTIYF. The CDR3 DNA is TGTGCCTGGAGTGGGACAGGGGAAGGACTCTCTGGAAACACCATATATTTT.

The gene calls are TRBV7-9 and TRBJ2-1; 10 positions agree with TRBD2. Germline assignment: CDR1 SEHNR and CDR2 FQNEAQ (reference sequence). V shed 8 bases, J shed 0 bases, and the junction held 16 bases outside the gene matches. CDR3 length equals 19 residues. CDR3 sequence reads: CASRPSRLAGVGSYNEQFF. The CDR3 DNA follows: TGTGCCAGCCGACCCTCTAGGCTAGCGGGAGTAGGCTCCTACAATGAGCAGTTCTTC. Looking up the rest from reference TRBV7-9 and TRBJ2-1 gives the full variable domain: DTGVSQNPRHKITKRGQNVTFRCDPISEHNRLYWYRQTLGQGPEFLTYFQNEAQLEKSRLLSDRFSAERPKGSFSTLEIQRTEQGDSAMYLCASRPSRLAGVGSYNEQFFGPGTRLTVL.

V is TRBV19 and J is TRBJ1-1; TRBD1 aligns across 11 bases. This CDR3 contains 17 residues. Germline CDR1 LNHDA, CDR2 SQIVND (reference sequence). The junction had 11 bases not matched to a gene; V was cut back by 3 bases and J by 5 bases. DNA for the CDR3: TGTGCCAGTAGTATCGCTGGGGACAGGGGGTTTTGGACTGAAGCTTTCTTT. Its translation is CASSIAGDRGFWTEAFF.

This chain uses TRBV11-3 with TRBJ2-2; D ambiguous. Between the trimmed V and J ends, which lost 0 bases and 7 bases, there was a span of 6 bases. This CDR3 is 13 amino acids long. Looked up from germline, CDR1 is SGHNT and CDR2 is YENEEA. DNA for the CDR3: TGTGCCAGCAGCTTAGAACGAGGCGGGGAGCTGTTTTTT. Its protein is CASSLERGGELFF.

The chain couples TRBV9 to TRBJ2-1; D tentatively reads TRBD1 or TRBD2 (5 bases each). Trimming took 3 bases from V and 0 from J, leaving 25 bases between them. The CDR3 contains 20 residues. Germline V gene data show CDR1 as SGDLS and CDR2 as YYNGEE. CDR3 sequence reads: CASSDAGTRSQRSSYNEQFF. The CDR3 coding sequence is TGTGCCAGCAGCGATGCCGGGACGCGTAGCCAGCGGTCCTCCTACAATGAGCAGTTCTTC.

The rearrangement links TRBV11-2 to TRBJ1-3; D remains ambiguous. The ends were cut back, 1 base at V and 5 bases at J, with 9 bases in the middle. Looked up from germline, CDR1 is SGHAT and CDR2 is FQNNGV. This CDR3 region has 14 residues. The CDR3 loop is CASSLGPGRNTIYF. The CDR3 bases are TGTGCCAGCAGCTTAGGACCGGGGAGAAACACCATATATTTT.

This clone has a single count. V gene TRBV5-5 combines with J gene TRBJ2-7; 7 bases are shared with TRBD2. CDR1 is SGHKS and CDR2 is YYEKEE in the germline V gene (reference sequence). There are 16 residues in the CDR3. With 1 base clipped from V and 3 bases from J, the junction kept 10 bases outside the gene matches. The CDR3 sequence: CASSLTGDGEGYEQYF. The CDR3 DNA reads TGTGCCAGCAGCTTGACGGGAGACGGGGAGGGCTACGAGCAGTACTTC.

This clone was seen a single time. The chain is built from TRBV3-1 (or the pseudogene TRBV3-2) and TRBJ2-3; no clear D gene. The CDR3 covers 16 residues. Trimming took off 0 bases at V and 1 base at J, with 11 bases between the two ends. Germline V gene data show CDR1 as LGHDT and CDR2 as YNNKEL (reference sequence). The CDR3 bases are TGTGCCAGCAGCCAAGATCCAGGTTTCGGCACAGATACGCAGTATTTT. This encodes CASSQDPGFGTDTQYF.

The chain employs TRBV28 and TRBJ1-3, with D possibly matching TRBD1 (5 bases). There are 16 residues in the CDR3. The V and J ends lost 3 bases and 0 bases respectively, with 12 bases between them. Germline CDR1 is MDHEN and CDR2 is SYDVKM. CDR3: CASSFWGVSSGNTIYF. CDR3 DNA: TGTGCCAGCAGTTTCTGGGGGGTGAGCTCTGGAAACACCATATATTTT.